One and the same sample provided the 22 T cell receptor beta chains below, sequenced in a study of control samples from healthy donors and cancer patients. Repertoires were generated with immunoSEQ multiplex PCR, while TCRdb's copy carries only in-frame clones and drops some. The sample lists just over 150,000 clones; approximately 90% were seen once. Input material: blood. Every receptor here comes from a man aged 25-45 years in good health.

The chain links TRBV9 to TRBJ1-2; no definite D call. Trimming pared 4 bases from V and 4 bases from J, leaving 14 bases between. Germline V gene lookup returns CDR1 SGDLS and CDR2 YYNGEE. CDR3 length: 14 amino acids. This chain's CDR3 is CASSISEGPYGYTF. The CDR3 DNA reads as TGTGCCAGCAGCATCTCTGAGGGCCCCTATGGCTACACCTTC.

The table lists this clone with a count of one. V and J are TRBV27 and TRBJ1-1; 10 bases match TRBD1. Germline values: CDR1 MNHEY, CDR2 SMNVEV (reference sequence). This CDR3 has 14 amino acids. The V and J ends lost 4 bases and 4 bases, in that order; junction bases with no gene match: 3. The CDR3, as DNA: TGTGCCAGCAGTTGGGACAGGGGTTCCACTGAAGCTTTCTTT. Its translation is CASSWDRGSTEAFF.

The rearrangement links TRBV3-1 (or the pseudogene TRBV3-2) to TRBJ1-1; weak D call: TRBD1 (5 bases). The CDR3 runs 15 residues. Trimming left V 1 base short and J 0 bases short, with 9 bases between. Per the germline V gene, CDR1 is LGHDT and CDR2 is YNNKEL (reference sequence). The CDR3 coding sequence is TGTGCCAGCAGCCAAGGACAGTCTATGAACACTGAAGCTTTCTTT. Protein: CASSQGQSMNTEAFF.

V usage is TRBV4-2 and J usage is TRBJ1-3; no clear D gene. Per germline, CDR1 LGHNA and CDR2 YNFKEQ. V lost 1 base and J lost 4, with 8 bases in between. The CDR3 is 14 residues long. The CDR3 DNA follows: TGTGCCAGCAGCCAAGTTCTGGACGGAAACACCATATATTTT. This codes for CASSQVLDGNTIYF.

The rearrangement links TRBV7-9 to TRBJ2-7; 9 nucleotides align to TRBD1. Germline V gene lookup returns CDR1 SEHNR and CDR2 FQNEAQ (reference sequence). V lost 5 bases to trimming and J lost 6 bases; unmatched junction nucleotides: 8. The CDR3 consists of 14 residues. CDR3 residues: CASSPPGTGLEQYF. The CDR3, as DNA: TGTGCCAGCAGCCCTCCAGGGACAGGGCTCGAGCAGTACTTC.

The chain links TRBV10-2 to TRBJ2-3; D is undetermined. The germline V gene has CDR1 WSHSY and CDR2 SAAADI. Trimming cost V 7 bases and J 3 bases, with 11 bases left between them. This CDR3 has 13 amino acids. As DNA, the CDR3 is TGCGCCAGCAATGAAATTGGGACAGATACGCAGTATTTT. Its protein product is CASNEIGTDTQYF.

This clone was seen once. The chain carries TRBV29-1 and TRBJ1-4; D call uncertain. The CDR3 runs to 14 residues. V shed 0 bases and J shed 7 bases, with 12 bases lying between them. The V gene's germline CDR1 is SQVTM and CDR2 ANQGSEA. In DNA form, the CDR3 reads TGCAGCGTTGAAGATCAAGGGTTGGGTGAAAAACTGTTTTTT. Translated, it gives CSVEDQGLGEKLFF.

This chain joins TRBV28 and TRBJ1-5; the match to TRBD1 covers 7 bases. CDR1 is MDHEN and CDR2 is SYDVKM in the germline V gene. With V trimmed by 6 bases and J by 0 bases, 17 bases remained unmatched. This CDR3 has 19 residues. CDR3 sequence reads: CASSPRQGPASYSNQPQHF. The DNA of the CDR3 is TGTGCCAGCAGCCCTAGACAGGGTCCGGCTTCGTATAGCAATCAGCCCCAGCATTTT.

J is TRBJ2-3 and V is TRBV5-6, with 12 bases identical to TRBD2. Germline V gene sequence: CDR1 SGHDT, CDR2 YYEEEE. The CDR3 consists of 17 residues. The V gene end was trimmed by 2 bases and the J gene end by 1 base; junction bases not matched to a gene: 5. The CDR3 nucleotides read TGTGCCAGCAGCTTAGCTGGACTAGCGGGACGCACAGATACGCAGTATTTT. It translates to CASSLAGLAGRTDTQYF.

This sequence joins TRBV24-1 and TRBJ1-5; D might be TRBD1 (6 bases). The CDR3 spans 14 residues. Trimming left V 10 bases short and J 3 bases short, with 15 bases between. The germline gives CDR1 KGHDR, CDR2 SFDVKD. CDR3 residues: CATKGEGNNQPQHF. The CDR3 DNA reads TGTGCCACTAAGGGGGAGGGGAACAATCAGCCCCAGCATTTT.

This clone showed up just once. The V and J genes are TRBV10-3 and TRBJ1-2; D is undetermined. Trimming left V 4 bases short and J 6 bases short, with 15 bases between. The CDR3 covers 14 residues. The germline V gene has CDR1 ENHRY and CDR2 SYGVKD. The CDR3 DNA reads TGTGCCATCAGTGGGATGGATTCTCGGAATGGCTACACCTTC. It specifies CAISGMDSRNGYTF.

This sequence joins TRBV19 and TRBJ2-1; D might be TRBD1 or TRBD2, each matching 6 bases. With 3 bases removed from V and 8 bases from J, the gap between germline ends came to 8 bases. This CDR3 region has 12 residues. Germline CDR1 reads LNHDA; CDR2 reads SQIVND (reference sequence). The CDR3 DNA sequence: TGTGCCAGTAGTATGGGGGGCCATGAGCAGTTCTTC. Protein: CASSMGGHEQFF. Complete variable domain (other parts from reference TRBV19 and TRBJ2-1): DGGITQSPKYLFRKEGQNVTLSCEQNLNHDAMYWYRQDPGQGLRLIYYSQIVNDFQKGDIAEGYSVSREKKESFPLTVTSAQKNPTAFYLCASSMGGHEQFFGPGTRLTVL.

This chain joins TRBV21-1 and TRBJ2-1; the table's D call TRBD1 went unverified against the DNA. TRBV21-1 represents a pseudogene. The CDR3 runs 14 residues. The CDR3 spells CASSWDRGTNEQFF. CDR3 bases: TGTGCCAGCAGCTGGGACAGGGGGACCAATGAGCAGTTCTTC.

The CDR3 region has the DNA TGTGCCAGCAGCTTGGCGGGAGCTAACACCGGGGAGCTGTTTTTT. It translates to CASSLAGANTGELFF. The chain joins TRBV7-6 to TRBJ2-2, with 7 bases that match TRBD2. The V segment lost 3 bases and the J segment 2 bases; nucleotides outside the gene matches: 3. Germline CDR1 and CDR2: SGHVS and FNYEAQ. The length of the CDR3 is 15 residues.

V and J are TRBV6-2 or TRBV6-3 and TRBJ1-2, with 8 bases matching TRBD1. This CDR3 is 15 amino acids long. Germline lookup yields CDR1 MNHEY and CDR2 SVGEGT. V trimming: 2 bases; J trimming: 8 bases; junction bases outside the gene matches: 10. The CDR3 loop is CASSYRDRRGLGYTF. The CDR3, as DNA: TGTGCCAGCAGTTACAGGGACAGGCGCGGCTTAGGCTACACCTTC.

The V call is TRBV6-1, the J call TRBJ2-7; no clear D. Per germline, CDR1 MNHNS and CDR2 SASEGT. This CDR3 is 17 amino acids long. V shed 0 bases and J shed 1 base, with 16 bases lying between them. CDR3 protein: CASSEARGSKRSYEQYF. CDR3 DNA: TGTGCCAGCAGTGAAGCTCGAGGCTCTAAAAGGTCCTACGAGCAGTACTTC.

The chain joins TRBV11-3 to TRBJ2-2, with TRBD1 matching over 9 bases. The ends lost 1 base at V and 4 bases at J; junction bases unmatched: 7. The germline CDR1 and CDR2 sequences are SGHNT and YENEEA. This CDR3 has 17 residues. CDR3 protein: CASSLGSGTGSTGELFF. The CDR3 DNA reads TGTGCCAGCAGCTTAGGATCCGGGACAGGGAGCACCGGGGAGCTGTTTTTT.

This clone was seen only a few times. This chain connects TRBV30 to TRBJ1-5; 10 bases fit TRBD1. Germline V gene sequence: CDR1 GTSNPN, CDR2 SVGIG (reference sequence). The CDR3 extends over 20 amino acids. The V segment lost 1 base and the J segment 0 bases; nucleotides outside the gene matches: 15. Here the CDR3 DNA reads TGTGCCTGGAGTGCCCGGACAGGGGGTTTTCGGATTTATAGCAATCAGCCCCAGCATTTT. This translates into CAWSARTGGFRIYSNQPQHF.

The chain uses TRBV7-6 and TRBJ1-1, with D perhaps matching TRBD1 (6 bases). Trimming stripped 2 bases from V and 5 bases from J, with 15 bases between. CDR3 length: 15 residues. Germline loops: CDR1 SGHVS, CDR2 FNYEAQ. The CDR3 coding sequence is TGTGCCAGCAGCTTAAAAAGGACAGATGGGACTGAAGCTTTCTTT. It specifies CASSLKRTDGTEAFF.

A single count supports this clone. The chain employs TRBV5-1 and TRBJ1-2; D not resolved. The CDR3 spans 13 residues. CDR1 is SGHRS, CDR2 YFSETQ, per germline. The V end was cut by 4 bases, the J end by 1 base, with 8 bases between. The CDR3 nucleotides are TGCGCCAGCAGCCCCGAGGGTAACTATGGCTACACCTTC. Residues: CASSPEGNYGYTF.

The chain carries TRBV5-6 and TRBJ2-3, with 7 bases fitting TRBD2. Per germline, CDR1 SGHDT and CDR2 YYEEEE. J was trimmed by 6 bases and V by 4 bases; bases with no gene match: 14. This CDR3 has 16 amino acids. The CDR3 loop is CASSQEPSGPQDTQYF. CDR3 coding DNA: TGTGCCAGCAGCCAAGAGCCTAGCGGCCCCCAGGATACGCAGTATTTT.

The chain links TRBV11-2 to TRBJ2-1; 11 bases line up with TRBD2. The J segment lost 8 bases and the V segment lost 1 base, leaving 7 bases of the junction unmatched. The CDR3 covers 16 residues. Germline CDR1 is SGHAT and CDR2 is FQNNGV. The CDR3 sequence is CASSLGLAGKGHEQFF. In DNA, the CDR3 is TGTGCCAGCAGCTTAGGACTAGCGGGAAAAGGACATGAGCAGTTCTTC.